The clone carrying this T cell receptor beta chain came up a few times. Its antigen remains unidentified. This record comes from a study of early T cells in non-severe SARS-CoV-2 infection. CDR3 length equals 15 residues. V lost 0 bases and J 3 bases, leaving 13 bases between the germline ends. CDR1 and CDR2 (germline): DFQATT, SNEGSKA (reference sequence). Unique molecular identifiers were attached to individual cDNA molecules. TCRdb redid the calling of the 5' RACE reads with MiXCR, one entry per CDR3 protein. Found here are about 70,000 distinct CDR3 sequences, 9% to 15% of them singletons; the top ten hold roughly 16%. Findings and limits, study-wide: CD4 and private specificities were missed by VDJdb matching, which favored anti-spike CD8 responses.

V is TRBV20-1 and J is TRBJ2-3; TRBD2 might be the D (7 bases). The material sequenced was whole blood, taken at baseline. This TCR came from an adult who was a healthcare worker with PCR-confirmed SARS-CoV-2 infection or an uninfected control (not recorded which). The donor label of this sample is uncertain. CDR3 DNA sequence: TGCAGTGCTAGAGATGGGGGGGGGCCGACAGATACGCAGTATTTT. Amino acids: CSARDGGGPTDTQYF.